The 8 T cell receptor beta chains listed next were all sequenced from one sample in a study of cytomegalovirus exposure and HLA in healthy donors. 60 Vbeta and 13 Jbeta primers were used in PCR. Sequencing used immunoSEQ multiplex PCR; TCRdb keeps in-frame clones, though not all of them. The table includes about 190,000 clones, roughly four fifths detected once. The sample consisted of PBMCs. The origin of the receptors is a woman in her 30s in good health and CMV-seropositive.

This clone was observed a few times. The chain carries TRBV27 and TRBJ1-4; 11 nucleotides line up with TRBD1. This CDR3 comprises 14 residues. J lost 8 bases, V lost 4 bases, and 3 bases had no gene match. Looked up from germline, CDR1 is MNHEY and CDR2 is SMNVEV (reference sequence). This chain's CDR3 is CASSWGQGEEKLFF. CDR3 sequence (DNA): TGTGCCAGCAGTTGGGGACAGGGGGAGGAAAAACTGTTTTTT.

The V gene is TRBV6-5, the J gene TRBJ2-7, with 11 bases fitting TRBD2. The CDR3 is 15 residues long. Germline loops: CDR1 MNHEY, CDR2 SVGAGI. J gave up 0 bases and V 6 bases, and 4 bases lay outside the gene matches. The CDR3 loop reads CASRLAGDPSYEQYF. In DNA form, the CDR3 reads TGTGCCAGCAGACTAGCGGGGGATCCCTCCTACGAGCAGTACTTC.

Regarding this clone: The sample has other DNA sequences that encode this CDR3 too. The gene calls are TRBV7-9 and TRBJ1-2, with 8 positions matching TRBD1. Losses at the gene ends were 3 bases for V and 5 bases for J; bases not matched to a gene: 2. The CDR3 spans 13 residues. In germline, CDR1 is SEHNR, CDR2 FQNEAQ (reference sequence). CDR3 residues: CASSLDRDYGYTF. Here the CDR3 DNA reads TGTGCCAGCAGCTTGGACAGGGATTATGGCTACACCTTC. The full variable domain, rest sourced from reference TRBV7-9 and TRBJ1-2, is DTGVSQNPRHKITKRGQNVTFRCDPISEHNRLYWYRQTLGQGPEFLTYFQNEAQLEKSRLLSDRFSAERPKGSFSTLEIQRTEQGDSAMYLCASSLDRDYGYTFGSGTRLTVV.

The chain has TRBV7-9 and TRBJ1-1; D remains ambiguous. The CDR3 is made up of 14 amino acids. Per germline, CDR1 SEHNR and CDR2 FQNEAQ (reference sequence). V gave up 8 bases and J gave up 1 base, with 14 bases separating them. CDR3 DNA sequence: TGTGCCAGCGGATCGGGAGTCGGGAACACTGAAGCTTTCTTT. Translation: CASGSGVGNTEAFF.

The CDR3 is CASSLADRMGYGYTF. The CDR3 DNA sequence: TGTGCCAGCAGCTTAGCTGACAGGATGGGCTATGGCTACACCTTC. The chain recombines TRBV7-2 with TRBJ1-2; possibly TRBD1 for D (6 bases). V dropped 0 bases and J dropped 4 bases, with 12 bases sitting between them. The CDR3 totals 15 residues. The germline CDR1 and CDR2 sequences are SGHTA and FQGNSA.

The genes are TRBV7-8 and TRBJ1-4; TRBD1 matches at 7 bases. The trim removed 1 base at V and 7 bases at J, leaving 9 bases unmatched. CDR1 SGHVS and CDR2 FQNEAQ come from the germline V gene. This CDR3 comprises 16 residues. CDR3 region: CASSLVLTGESEKLFF. The CDR3 DNA is TGTGCCAGCAGCTTAGTCCTAACAGGGGAGAGTGAAAAACTGTTTTTT.

The chain links TRBV9 to TRBJ1-6; D gene unclear. The germline gives CDR1 SGDLS, CDR2 YYNGEE. V lost 1 base and J 7 bases, leaving 9 bases between the germline ends. This CDR3 has 14 residues. The CDR3 bases are TGTGCCAGCAGCGTAACAGTCCGGAATTCACCCCTCCACTTT. It codes for CASSVTVRNSPLHF.

The chain combines TRBV11-2 with TRBJ1-1; D is perhaps TRBD1 (6 bases). This CDR3 region has 14 residues. Looked up from germline, CDR1 is SGHAT and CDR2 is FQNNGV. Trimming removed 1 base from V and 4 bases from J, with 10 bases in between. The CDR3 is CASSLVGGATEAFF. Here the CDR3 DNA reads TGTGCCAGCAGCTTAGTTGGGGGGGCCACTGAAGCTTTCTTT.